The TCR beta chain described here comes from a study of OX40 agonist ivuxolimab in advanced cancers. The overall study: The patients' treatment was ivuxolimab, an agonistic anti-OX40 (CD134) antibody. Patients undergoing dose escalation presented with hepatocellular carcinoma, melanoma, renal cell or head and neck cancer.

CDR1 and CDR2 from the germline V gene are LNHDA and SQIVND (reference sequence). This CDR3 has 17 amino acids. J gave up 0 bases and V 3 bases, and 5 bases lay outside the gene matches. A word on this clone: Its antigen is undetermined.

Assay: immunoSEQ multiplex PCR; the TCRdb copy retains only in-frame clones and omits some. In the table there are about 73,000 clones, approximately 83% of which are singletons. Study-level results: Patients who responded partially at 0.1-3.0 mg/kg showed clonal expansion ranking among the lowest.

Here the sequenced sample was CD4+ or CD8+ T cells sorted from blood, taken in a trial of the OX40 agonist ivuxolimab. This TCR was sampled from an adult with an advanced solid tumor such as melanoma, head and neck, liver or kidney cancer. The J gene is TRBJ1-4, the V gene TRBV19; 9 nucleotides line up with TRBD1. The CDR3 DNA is TGTGCCAGTAGTATTATGGGACAGGGCGCAACTAATGAAAAACTGTTTTTT. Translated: CASSIMGQGATNEKLFF.